This T cell receptor beta chain stems from a study of Graves' ophthalmopathy and Graves' hyperthyroidism. This clonotype was seen a handful of times. PBMCs were obtained from roughly 9.4 ml of fresh peripheral blood. This CDR3 region has 13 residues. Unmatched junction bases numbered 3, after V lost 4 bases and J lost 4 bases. Per the germline V gene, CDR1 is SGHVS and CDR2 is FQNEAQ. Beta-chain TCR CDR3 regions were amplified from RNA transcripts. RT-PCR was first run with HTBI primers, then multiplex PCR in a second round. TCRdb itself ran the multiplex PCR reads through MiXCR, one entry per CDR3 protein. The sample has 260,000 or so distinct CDR3 sequences, around 50% seen once.

The J gene is TRBJ1-2, the V gene TRBV7-8; 7 bases are a match to TRBD1. The TCR originated in an adult man with Graves' ophthalmopathy. Sequenced material: peripheral blood. For the CDR3, the DNA is TGTGCCAGCAGCTCGGGACAGACCTATGGCTACACCTTC. This sequence encodes CASSSGQTYGYTF.